The clone carrying this T cell receptor (beta chain) was seen only a few times. Its specificity is unknown. This sample is drawn from a study of T cell responses to AZD1222 COVID-19 vaccine. Findings and limits, study-wide: Among those given AZD1222, only six were seropositive at baseline. Mostly white British, mostly female donors; authors suggested clonal diversity may be underestimated.

The germline gives CDR1 MDHEN, CDR2 SYDVKM. V gave up 6 bases and J gave up 3 bases, with 12 bases separating them. The CDR3 has 14 residues. This table comes from immunoSEQ multiplex PCR, and its TCRdb copy is limited to in-frame clones, with some not included. The sample yields 120,000 to 150,000 clones, approximately 90% seen once. The material was peripheral blood, obtained on day 0 of AZD1222 vaccination. The TCR sequence derives from an adult in good health. This chain uses TRBV28 with TRBJ1-5; tentative D call: TRBD1 (6 bases). The CDR3 region has the DNA TGTGCCAGCAGAATCCACAGGGCCAATCAGCCCCAGCATTTT. This translates into CASRIHRANQPQHF.